This record covers a single TCR beta chain. What it recognizes is unknown. This clone may be a read error of a much larger clone one base away. CDR3 length: 16 amino acids. Germline V lookup: CDR1 SEHNR, CDR2 FQNEAQ (reference sequence). From about 400 ng of RNA, a library with molecular barcoded alpha/delta and beta/gamma adaptors was made. TCRdb ran MiXCR on the reads and lists one entry per CDR3 protein. The sample has 62,000 or so distinct CDR3 sequences; approximately 15% are singletons. These data originate in a study of read filtering for tumor transcriptome and immune sequencing. Across the study: The cohort had over 16 men and approximately 15 women aged about 47 to 90, mean about 70 years. About 8 patients were R-ISS I, around 15 were R-ISS II, 6 or 7 were R-ISS III.

Study-wide points: Approximately 80% of IR-seq clonotypes had one read, totaling about 3.5% of reads; RNA-seq: 74.6% and 44.6%. Even smaller IR-seq throughput identified most shared clonotypes.

The sequencing input was a population of CD138-negative cells sorted from bone marrow. This clonotype was obtained from a donor aged 40 or over with multiple myeloma. The chain recombines TRBV7-9 with TRBJ2-7, with 7 bases that match TRBD1. CDR3 loop: CDSSSKTGITSYEQYF. CDR3 bases: TGTGACAGCAGCTCAAAGACAGGGATCACTTCCTACGAGCAGTACTTC.